What follows are 17 T cell receptor beta chains derived from one specimen sequenced in a study of blood T cell repertoires in COVID-19. Sequencing was performed with immunoSEQ multiplex PCR; in TCRdb, only in-frame clones are kept and a portion is missing. The data contain 100,000 to 150,000 clones, around four fifths of them singletons. The sequenced sample was peripheral blood. All receptors derive from a man in his sixties with acute or convalescent COVID-19.

CDR3 region: CASSQGREGANVLTF. CDR3 coding DNA: TGCGCCAGCAGCCAAGGCCGCGAAGGGGCCAACGTCCTGACTTTC. This chain connects TRBV4-1 to TRBJ2-6, with D unclear. This CDR3 region has 15 residues. The germline V gene encodes CDR1 MGHRA and CDR2 YSYEKL. V was clipped by 1 base and J by 4 bases, with 8 bases between them.

V and J are TRBV5-1 and TRBJ2-2; D may be TRBD2 (6 bases). CDR3 length equals 14 residues. From germline, CDR1 is SGHRS and CDR2 YFSETQ. Trimming cost V 3 bases and J 4 bases, with 10 bases left between them. The CDR3 reads CASSSGLLTGELFF. CDR3 DNA sequence: TGCGCCAGCAGCTCGGGACTCCTCACCGGGGAGCTGTTTTTT.

V and J are TRBV30 and TRBJ2-7, with 9 nucleotides matching TRBD1. The CDR3 sequence is 19 residues long. J lost 7 bases, V lost 2 bases, and 24 bases had no gene match. Germline V gene lookup returns CDR1 GTSNPN and CDR2 SVGIG (reference sequence). CDR3 nucleotide sequence: TGTGCCTGGAGTTCCAGATGGGACAGGGACTTAAGAAGCAAGGGGGAGCAGTACTTC. It codes for CAWSSRWDRDLRSKGEQYF.

This clone was counted only a few times. The chain recombines TRBV5-6 with TRBJ2-7; D perhaps matches TRBD1 (5 bases). This CDR3 contains 15 residues. Germline CDR1 reads SGHDT; CDR2 reads YYEEEE. V lost 0 bases to trimming and J lost 2 bases, with 12 bases between them. The CDR3 DNA follows: TGTGCCAGCAGCTTGGGCCCTACAGGCACCTACGAGCAGTACTTC. Translating gives CASSLGPTGTYEQYF.

J is TRBJ1-4 and V is TRBV3-1 (or the pseudogene TRBV3-2); 7 bases are shared with TRBD1. V gave up 4 bases and J gave up 10 bases; unmatched junction bases: 3. The germline CDR1 and CDR2 sequences are LGHDT and YNNKEL (reference sequence). This CDR3 has 12 residues. The chain's CDR3 is CASSLDRAKLFF. The CDR3 nucleotides are TGTGCCAGCAGCCTTGACAGGGCAAAACTGTTTTTT.

This clone was picked up a small number of times. The rearrangement links TRBV13 to TRBJ1-2; 10 nucleotides agree with TRBD1. This CDR3 has 16 amino acids. The ends lost 5 bases at V and 3 bases at J; junction bases unmatched: 9. The germline V gene has CDR1 PRHDT and CDR2 FYEKMQ (reference sequence). DNA for the CDR3: TGTGCCAGCAGCCTATTCGCGACAGGGGGCTACTATGGCTACACCTTC. Its translation is CASSLFATGGYYGYTF.

The chain recombines TRBV4-2 with TRBJ1-5, with D unresolved. Germline-derived CDR1 and CDR2 are LGHNA and YNFKEQ. The CDR3 loop spans 15 amino acids. The V and J ends lost 1 base and 1 base respectively, with 8 bases between them. CDR3 residues: CASSQGAESNQPQHF. CDR3 nucleotides: TGTGCCAGCAGCCAAGGTGCGGAGAGCAATCAGCCCCAGCATTTT.

This rearrangement joins TRBV27 to TRBJ1-3; D is perhaps TRBD1 (5 bases). The CDR3 sequence is 16 residues long. V dropped 4 bases and J dropped 0 bases, with 13 bases sitting between them. Germline lookup yields CDR1 MNHEY and CDR2 SMNVEV (reference sequence). Written as DNA, the CDR3 is TGTGCCAGCAGTTCTCAGGGTGCCGGCTCTGGAAACACCATATATTTT. It codes for CASSSQGAGSGNTIYF.

The V and J genes are TRBV19 and TRBJ2-2; 7 bases match TRBD2. CDR3 length: 17 residues. The germline V gene encodes CDR1 LNHDA and CDR2 SQIVND (reference sequence). V dropped 1 base and J dropped 4; count of bases not matched to a gene: 9. The chain's CDR3 is CASSIGWNREVTGELFF. Here the CDR3 DNA reads TGTGCCAGTAGTATAGGTTGGAATCGGGAGGTCACCGGGGAGCTGTTTTTT.

This sequence joins TRBV19 and TRBJ1-5; weak D call: TRBD1 (5 bases). The CDR3 runs to 15 residues. Germline loops: CDR1 LNHDA, CDR2 SQIVND (reference sequence). Trimming took off 5 bases at V and 7 bases at J, with 18 bases between the two ends. The CDR3 is CASSSPRRGAQPQHF. The CDR3 DNA follows: TGTGCCAGTAGTTCTCCTCGGAGGGGCGCACAGCCCCAGCATTTT.

This clone was detected a few times. In DNA form, the CDR3 reads TGTGCCAGCAGCCAAGTTGCGGGGATACATACCGGGGAGCTGTTTTTT. As protein: CASSQVAGIHTGELFF. The rearrangement uses TRBV7-9 and TRBJ2-2; possible D gene TRBD2, 6 bases. Germline V gene lookup returns CDR1 SEHNR and CDR2 FQNEAQ (reference sequence). This CDR3 comprises 16 residues. Trimming cost V 5 bases and J 5 bases, with 18 bases left between them.

The chain links TRBV7-2 to TRBJ2-2; TRBD2 matches at 7 bases. The trim removed 3 bases at V and 5 bases at J, leaving 9 bases unmatched. Per germline, CDR1 SGHTA and CDR2 FQGNSA. This CDR3 comprises 16 residues. The CDR3 DNA reads as TGTGCCAGCAGCTTGGCGGCGGGAGTGGTAACCGGGGAGCTGTTTTTT. As protein: CASSLAAGVVTGELFF.

The rearrangement uses TRBV25-1 and TRBJ2-7, with D tentatively TRBD2 (5 bases). Trimming stripped 4 bases from V and 3 bases from J, with 10 bases between. This CDR3 contains 13 residues. Germline lookup yields CDR1 MGHDK and CDR2 SYGVNS. The CDR3 nucleotides are TGTGCCAGCAGTGCTGGCGGGCTCTACGAGCAGTACTTC. Protein: CASSAGGLYEQYF.

The CDR3 nucleotides read TGTGCCAGCAGGGCTGTCCTCGATAAGACACCGTCCTACGAGCAGTACTTC. Residues: CASRAVLDKTPSYEQYF. The rearrangement uses TRBV6-4 and TRBJ2-7; D remains ambiguous. This CDR3 has 17 residues. Trimming pared 6 bases from V and 1 base from J, leaving 22 bases between. CDR1 MRHNA and CDR2 SNTAGT come from the germline V gene.

The chain joins TRBV6-5 to TRBJ1-1; 7 bases align to TRBD1. CDR1 and CDR2 from the germline V gene are MNHEY and SVGAGI. V shed 6 bases and J 5 bases; nucleotides not matched to a gene: 9. CDR3 length equals 14 residues. The chain's CDR3 is CASRGRQGPTEAFF. The DNA of the CDR3 is TGTGCCAGCAGGGGAAGACAGGGACCAACTGAAGCTTTCTTT.

This chain connects TRBV24-1 to TRBJ2-3; D remains ambiguous. This CDR3 spans 18 amino acids. Per the germline V gene, CDR1 is KGHDR and CDR2 is SFDVKD. V gave up 0 bases and J gave up 0 bases, with 15 bases separating them. The CDR3 nucleotides are TGTGCCACCAGTGATTTGCGGTTGGGCAGCCCTAGCACAGATACGCAGTATTTT. Residues: CATSDLRLGSPSTDTQYF.

The table lists this clone with a few counts. This chain joins TRBV7-9 and TRBJ1-1; weak D call: TRBD1 (5 bases). V lost 5 bases, J lost 2 bases, and 9 bases lay in between. This CDR3 is 13 amino acids long. In germline, CDR1 is SEHNR, CDR2 FQNEAQ (reference sequence). Here the CDR3 reads CASSPDTNTEAFF. In DNA, the CDR3 is TGTGCCAGCAGCCCGGACACTAACACTGAAGCTTTCTTT.